Shown below are 16 T cell receptor beta chains from a single sample sequenced in a study of T cell responses to AZD1222 COVID-19 vaccine. TCRdb's copy holds only in-frame clones and misses some; the assay was immunoSEQ multiplex PCR. The data hold 90,000 to 130,000 clones, with about four fifths observed a single time. The sequences come from peripheral blood, collected on day 0 of AZD1222 vaccination. These receptors were obtained from an adult in good health.

The CDR3 nucleotides are TGTGCCAGCAGTTCCATCGGGACTTTAAAGGAGACCCAGTACTTC. Its protein product is CASSSIGTLKETQYF. The chain carries TRBV28 and TRBJ2-5; TRBD2 might be the D (6 bases). CDR1 and CDR2 (germline): MDHEN, SYDVKM. V was trimmed by 4 bases and J by 5 bases, leaving 17 bases between them. This CDR3 has 15 residues.

The chain joins TRBV12-2 to TRBJ2-4; the listed D gene, TRBD1, was not tested against the DNA. TRBV12-2 is a pseudogene segment. This CDR3 comprises 18 residues. CDR3 loop: CASRLGLQGAETKNIQYF. The CDR3 DNA reads as TGTGCAAGTCGCTTAGGATTACAGGGGGCCGAGACCAAAAACATTCAGTACTTC.

The chain couples TRBV7-2 to TRBJ2-1; 8 bases are a match to TRBD1. The CDR3 has 16 residues. Germline CDR1 SGHTA, CDR2 FQGNSA. The V segment lost 5 bases and the J segment 0 bases; nucleotides outside the gene matches: 6. The CDR3 DNA follows: TGTGCCAGCAGCAAGCGACAGGGGAGCTCCTACAATGAGCAGTTCTTC. Translation gives CASSKRQGSSYNEQFF.

The chain joins TRBV5-1 to TRBJ2-7, with 7 positions matching TRBD1. This CDR3 has 14 residues. CDR1 SGHRS and CDR2 YFSETQ come from the germline V gene. Trimming took 4 bases from V and 1 from J; bases not matched to a gene: 5. The chain's CDR3 is CASSLLTGSYEQYF. For the CDR3, the DNA is TGCGCCAGCAGCCTGTTGACAGGGTCCTACGAGCAGTACTTC.

This chain links TRBV12-3 or TRBV12-4 with TRBJ2-3; D is unclear. This CDR3 comprises 12 residues. Deletions cut 9 bases from V and 1 base from J, with 8 bases between. The CDR3 nucleotides are TGTGCCAGTAGAGACGGCACAGATACGCAGTATTTT. It specifies CASRDGTDTQYF.

J is TRBJ1-1 and V is TRBV15, with D perhaps TRBD1 (5 bases). Per germline, CDR1 LNHNV and CDR2 YYDKDF (reference sequence). There are 14 residues in the CDR3. With 2 bases removed from V and 1 base from J, the gap between germline ends came to 8 bases. The CDR3 coding sequence is TGTGCCACCAGCAGAAACCAGGGGAACACTGAAGCTTTCTTT. It translates to CATSRNQGNTEAFF.

This chain connects TRBV27 to TRBJ1-5; possibly TRBD1 for D (5 bases). This CDR3 is built from 15 residues. The V and J ends lost 5 bases and 0 bases respectively, with 11 bases between them. Germline CDR1 and CDR2: MNHEY and SMNVEV (reference sequence). The CDR3: CASSPRVYSNQPQHF. In nucleotides, the CDR3 is TGTGCCAGCAGTCCCAGGGTCTATAGCAATCAGCCCCAGCATTTT.

The chain combines TRBV19 with TRBJ1-1; unclear D gene. Trimming took 5 bases from V and 3 from J, leaving 10 bases between them. CDR1 and CDR2 from the germline V gene are LNHDA and SQIVND (reference sequence). The CDR3 sequence is 13 residues long. Written as DNA, the CDR3 is TGTGCCAGTAGTTCCAAAGGGCACACTGAAGCTTTCTTT. It specifies CASSSKGHTEAFF. Supplemented by reference TRBV19 and TRBJ1-1, the full variable domain reads DGGITQSPKYLFRKEGQNVTLSCEQNLNHDAMYWYRQDPGQGLRLIYYSQIVNDFQKGDIAEGYSVSREKKESFPLTVTSAQKNPTAFYLCASSSKGHTEAFFGQGTRLTVV.

The rearrangement links TRBV30 to TRBJ1-2, with D unclear. The CDR3 length is 11 residues. Trimming took 5 bases from V and 4 from J, leaving 8 bases between them. The germline gives CDR1 GTSNPN, CDR2 SVGIG (reference sequence). The CDR3 region has the DNA TGTGCCTGGGGACGGAGCTATGGCTACACCTTC. This translates into CAWGRSYGYTF.

The J gene is TRBJ2-1, the V gene TRBV7-2, with 7 nucleotides matching TRBD2. The germline V gene has CDR1 SGHTA and CDR2 FQGNSA. The V gene end was trimmed by 2 bases and the J gene end by 4 bases; junction bases not matched to a gene: 8. The CDR3 is 16 residues long. CDR3 sequence (DNA): TGTGCCAGCAGCTTATCGAGCGGGGCCACTTACAATGAGCAGTTCTTC. Translating it yields CASSLSSGATYNEQFF.

There are a few counts of this clone. The rearrangement uses TRBV3-1 (or the pseudogene TRBV3-2) and TRBJ2-5; a weak D match, TRBD2 (5 bases). CDR3 length equals 12 residues. Looked up from germline, CDR1 is LGHDT and CDR2 is YNNKEL (reference sequence). The germline V and J ends were trimmed by 7 bases and 0 bases, with 6 bases remaining between them. This CDR3 is CASNGNQETQYF. CDR3 in DNA: TGTGCCAGCAACGGGAACCAAGAGACCCAGTACTTC.

The chain is built from TRBV7-9 and TRBJ2-3; 12 bases align to TRBD2. Germline V gene sequence: CDR1 SEHNR, CDR2 FQNEAQ (reference sequence). V lost 1 base to trimming and J lost 6 bases; unmatched junction nucleotides: 5. This CDR3 is built from 16 residues. The CDR3 DNA reads TGTGCCAGCAGCTTAGGACTAGCGGGAGTCTCGGATACGCAGTATTTT. Its translation is CASSLGLAGVSDTQYF.

The chain employs TRBV7-2 and TRBJ2-1; 13 bases line up with TRBD2. CDR3 size: 15 residues. From germline, CDR1 is SGHTA and CDR2 FQGNSA. Unmatched junction bases numbered 5, after V lost 3 bases and J lost 9 bases. The CDR3 spells CASSFLLAGGAEQFF. CDR3 nucleotides: TGTGCCAGCAGCTTTCTACTAGCGGGAGGGGCTGAGCAGTTCTTC. Drawing the rest from reference TRBV7-2 and TRBJ2-1, the complete variable domain is GAGVSQSPSNKVTEKGKDVELRCDPISGHTALYWYRQSLGQGLEFLIYFQGNSAPDKSGLPSDRFSAERTGGSVSTLTIQRTQQEDSAVYLCASSFLLAGGAEQFFGPGTRLTVL.

The chain uses TRBV7-6 and TRBJ1-6, with TRBD1 identical over 8 bases. CDR3 length: 14 amino acids. The germline V gene encodes CDR1 SGHVS and CDR2 FNYEAQ. After removal of 6 bases from V and 10 bases from J, the junction contained 8 bases not matched to a gene. The CDR3 is CASRKGQGGSPLHF. The CDR3 region has the DNA TGTGCCAGCAGGAAAGGACAGGGTGGATCACCCCTCCACTTT.

The gene calls are TRBV18 and TRBJ2-1; 10 nucleotides line up with TRBD1. There are 17 residues in the CDR3. CDR1 and CDR2 (germline): KGHSH, LQKENI. Trimming at V came to 0 bases and at J to 7 bases, leaving 9 bases not matched to a gene. The CDR3 sequence: CASSPPVRTGGSNEQFF. In nucleotides, the CDR3 is TGTGCCAGCTCACCACCGGTCCGGACAGGGGGGTCGAATGAGCAGTTCTTC. Filled out from reference TRBV18 and TRBJ2-1, the complete variable domain reads NAGVMQNPRHLVRRRGQEARLRCSPMKGHSHVYWYRQLPEEGLKFMVYLQKENIIDESGMPKERFSAEFPKEGPSILRIQQVVRGDSAAYFCASSPPVRTGGSNEQFFGPGTRLTVL.

This clone was detected only a few times. The chain uses TRBV3-1 (or the pseudogene TRBV3-2) and TRBJ2-7; 8 bases are a match to TRBD1. The CDR3 length is 16 residues. In germline, CDR1 is LGHDT, CDR2 YNNKEL (reference sequence). The ends lost 3 bases at V and 0 bases at J; junction bases unmatched: 7. As DNA, the CDR3 is TGTGCCAGCAGCCACCTACGACAGGGGACCTCCTACGAGCAGTACTTC. Amino acid sequence: CASSHLRQGTSYEQYF.